This TCR beta chain was sequenced for a study of cytomegalovirus exposure and HLA in healthy donors. CDR1 SGDLS and CDR2 YYNGEE come from the germline V gene. The CDR3 contains 16 residues. V was clipped by 0 bases and J by 14 bases, with 26 bases between them. While the first cohort had 650 to 850 subjects, the donors belonged to the separate validation cohort of over a hundred subjects. Study observations and caveats: The authors enumerated around 150 TCR beta chains as linked to cytomegalovirus. Cytomegalovirus status was reportedly diagnosed by the classifier with high sensitivity and specificity. There were three CMV-associated chains whose specificity for CMV antigens was confirmed in vitro.

Worth noting for this clone: Its target is not known.

Data came from immunoSEQ multiplex PCR; TCRdb stores just in-frame clones and leaves some out. The data contain more than 80,000 clones, 96% of them singletons. This chain connects TRBV9 to TRBJ1-2; a weak D match, TRBD1 (5 bases). The origin of this receptor is a woman between 18 and 30 years old in good health and CMV-seronegative. The sample consisted of PBMCs. This chain's CDR3 is CASSVVGERGNEAGTF. The CDR3 DNA sequence: TGTGCCAGCAGCGTAGTAGGGGAGAGGGGCAACGAGGCGGGGACCTTC.